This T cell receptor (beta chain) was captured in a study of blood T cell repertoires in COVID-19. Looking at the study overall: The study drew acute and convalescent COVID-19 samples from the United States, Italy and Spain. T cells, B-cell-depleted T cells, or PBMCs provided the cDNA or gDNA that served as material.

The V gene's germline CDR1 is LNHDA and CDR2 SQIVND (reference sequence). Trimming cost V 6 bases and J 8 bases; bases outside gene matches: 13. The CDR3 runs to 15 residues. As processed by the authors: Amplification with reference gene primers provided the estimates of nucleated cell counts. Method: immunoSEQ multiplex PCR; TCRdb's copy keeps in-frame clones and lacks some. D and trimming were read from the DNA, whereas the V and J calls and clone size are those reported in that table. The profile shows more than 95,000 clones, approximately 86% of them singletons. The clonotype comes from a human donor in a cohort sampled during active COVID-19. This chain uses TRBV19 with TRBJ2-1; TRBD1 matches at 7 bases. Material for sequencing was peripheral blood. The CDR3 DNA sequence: TGTGCCAGTAGAAAAGCGATAGGGGGCCACCATGAGCAGTTCTTC. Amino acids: CASRKAIGGHHEQFF.